One and the same sample provided the 6 T cell receptor beta chains below, sequenced in a study of blood T cell repertoires in COVID-19. Profiling relied on immunoSEQ multiplex PCR, and the TCRdb table lists in-frame clones only, not all of them. The table lists about 230,000 clones, about four fifths of them singletons, with 7.5% to 8% in the top ten. The specimen was peripheral blood. These receptors were collected from an elderly woman with COVID-19, enrolled during active disease.

This rearrangement joins TRBV2 to TRBJ1-5, with D possibly matching TRBD1 (5 bases). The CDR3 is made up of 14 amino acids. CDR1 SNHLY and CDR2 FYNNEI come from the germline V gene. V was shortened by 6 bases and J by 1 base, with 10 bases between the two germline ends. This chain's CDR3 is CASRGDSSNQPQHF. DNA for the CDR3: TGTGCCAGCAGAGGAGACAGCAGCAATCAGCCCCAGCATTTT.

This clone was detected a few times. This chain uses TRBV14 with TRBJ1-1; 7 nucleotides match TRBD1. The CDR3 consists of 13 residues. Germline lookup yields CDR1 SGHDN and CDR2 FVKESK. J was trimmed by 11 bases and V by 5 bases; bases with no gene match: 11. For the CDR3, the DNA is TGTGCCAGCAGCGAAACCTTGCAGACAGGGGCTTTCTTT. Its protein product is CASSETLQTGAFF.

This clone occurred a few times. The J gene is TRBJ1-1, the V gene TRBV7-9; no firm D call. V was trimmed by 4 bases and J by 5 bases, leaving 11 bases between them. CDR1 is SEHNR, CDR2 FQNEAQ, per germline (reference sequence). The length of the CDR3 is 13 residues. DNA for the CDR3: TGTGCCAGCAGCTCATTCCAGTATACTGAAGCTTTCTTT. Translation gives CASSSFQYTEAFF.

This CDR3 reads CASKILGQGVSEAFF. DNA for the CDR3: TGCGCCAGCAAAATCCTCGGACAGGGGGTTAGTGAAGCTTTCTTT. The chain joins TRBV5-1 to TRBJ1-1; 10 bases are shared with TRBD1. Germline lookup yields CDR1 SGHRS and CDR2 YFSETQ. The CDR3 is made up of 15 amino acids. J lost 7 bases, V lost 6 bases, and 12 bases had no gene match. The full variable domain, in which reference TRBV5-1 and TRBJ1-1 provide the parts outside the CDR3, is KAGVTQTPRYLIKTRGQQVTLSCSPISGHRSVSWYQQTPGQGLQFLFEYFSETQRNKGNFPGRFSGRQFSNSRSEMNVSTLELGDSALYLCASKILGQGVSEAFFGQGTRLTVV.

This chain uses TRBV5-1 with TRBJ2-3, with D possibly TRBD2 on 6 matching bases. The CDR3 totals 16 residues. V lost 4 bases to trimming and J lost 7 bases, with 22 bases between them. The germline gives CDR1 SGHRS, CDR2 YFSETQ. The CDR3 region is CASSPGWGGASYTQYF. In nucleotides, the CDR3 is TGCGCCAGCAGCCCGGGCTGGGGAGGTGCCTCCTATACGCAGTATTTT.

CDR3 sequence: CASSTDRGGSPLHF. CDR3 in DNA: TGTGCCAGCAGCACCGACAGGGGTGGTTCACCCCTCCACTTT. The chain combines TRBV7-2 with TRBJ1-6; 8 bases agree with TRBD1. Germline CDR1 is SGHTA and CDR2 is FQGNSA. The CDR3 consists of 14 residues. Trimming removed 5 bases from V and 9 bases from J; junction bases left unmatched: 6.